A selection of T cell receptor beta chains follows, all from one sample in a study of T cells after yellow fever vaccination. One entry per CDR3 protein, called by TCRdb with MiXCR from the 5' RACE reads. The sample lists 500,000 to 650,000 distinct CDR3 sequences, approximately 16% occurring once. Sequencing was performed on PBMCs, taken 4 to 5 days after the first yellow fever vaccination. The receptors come from a man between 18 and 35 years old who received the YFV17D yellow fever vaccine. The CDR3 runs from the conserved cysteine through the conserved F or W. A D gene is named only where the DNA matches it firmly. Size tells how often a clone was seen (once, few, many) or the class of an expanded clone, and some rows leave it out.

j_gene	v_gene	d_gene	abundance	len	CDR3nt	CDR3aa
TRBJ2-2	TRBV15	TRBD1	-	16	TGTGCCACCAGCAATCCCGGGACAGGGATCACCGGGGAGCTGTTTTTT	CATSNPGTGITGELFF
TRBJ1-2	TRBV7-2	-	many	13	TGTGCCAGCAGCCTCGGGACTGGCAATGGCTACACCTTC	CASSLGTGNGYTF
TRBJ2-3	TRBV2	TRBD2	-	16	TGTGCCAGCAGTTCTCCCAGGAGCGGGGGGAAGAATACGCAGTATTTT	CASSSPRSGGKNTQYF
TRBJ2-1	TRBV6-5	TRBD2	many	18	TGTGCCAGCAGCCTAACCGGGACTAGCGGGATATCGGGCAATGAGCAGTTCTTC	CASSLTGTSGISGNEQFF
TRBJ1-1	TRBV10-3	TRBD1	-	12	TGTGCCATCAGTGAGCCGGACAGGTGGGCTTTCTTT	CAISEPDRWAFF
TRBJ2-5	TRBV5-6	TRBD2	few	15	TGTGCCAGCAGCGCCAGGGAATTGGGGGGGGAGACCCAGTACTTC	CASSARELGGETQYF
TRBJ1-2	TRBV12-3/TRBV12-4	TRBD1	few	14	TGTGCCAGCAGTCGGGAGGACAGGGTCTCTGGCTACACCTTC	CASSREDRVSGYTF
TRBJ1-1	TRBV28	-	-	16	TGTGCCAGCAGCCCTTCGTTAGGGAGGGAGAGCACTGAAGCTTTCTTT	CASSPSLGRESTEAFF
TRBJ2-2	TRBV2	-	-	16	TGTGCCAGCAGTGCCTATTCGAACAGGGTTGGCGGGGAGCTGTTTTTT	CASSAYSNRVGGELFF
TRBJ2-2	TRBV5-1	-	few	15	TGCGCCGGGACTTTATCGGGGGGCCATACCGGGGAGCTGTTTTTT	CAGTLSGGHTGELFF
TRBJ2-3	TRBV11-2	TRBD2	-	18	TGTGCCAGCAGCTCAACCCGGACTAATGCGGGGGGGACAGATACGCAGTATTTT	CASSSTRTNAGGTDTQYF
TRBJ2-2	TRBV12-3/TRBV12-4	TRBD1	few	13	TGTGCCAGCGCCAGGGGGACCACCGGGGAGCTGTTTTTT	CASARGTTGELFF
TRBJ2-5	TRBV19	-	-	14	TGTGCCAGTAGTATAGAGGGCTACCAAGAGACCCAGTACTTC	CASSIEGYQETQYF
TRBJ2-1	TRBV3-1	TRBD1	-	16	TGTGCCAGCAGCAAACCGGGACAGGCCGGCCATAATGAGCAGTTCTTC	CASSKPGQAGHNEQFF
TRBJ2-2	TRBV10-3	TRBD2	-	16	TGTGCCACCAAGGGTACGCAAGGCGGGAGCACCGGGGAGCTGTTTTTT	CATKGTQGGSTGELFF
TRBJ2-5	TRBV7-2	TRBD1	-	16	TGTGCCAGCAGCTCTACAGGGGGCCCGTGGTTAGAGACCCAGTACTTC	CASSSTGGPWLETQYF
TRBJ2-1	TRBV12-3/TRBV12-4	-	few	15	TGTGCCAGCAGACCTGGCACTCAGGCTGGGGGTGAGCAGTTCTTC	CASRPGTQAGGEQFF
TRBJ1-6	TRBV4-1	-	few	12	TGCGCCAGCAGCCAAGTTCTACAGTCCCTCCACTTT	CASSQVLQSLHF
TRBJ2-7	TRBV27	-	-	14	TGTGCCAGCAGTTTATCGAACAGGGCGCACGAGCAGTACTTC	CASSLSNRAHEQYF
TRBJ1-2	TRBV6-1	TRBD1	few	15	TGTGCCAGCAGTCCTCTGGACAGGGAACACTATGGCTACACCTTC	CASSPLDREHYGYTF
TRBJ1-1	TRBV4-2	-	many	14	TGTGCCAGCAGCCAAGTGCAGGGCGGGACTGAAGCTTTCTTT	CASSQVQGGTEAFF
TRBJ2-1	TRBV6-2/TRBV6-3	TRBD2	few	15	TGTGCCAGCAGTTACGGCGGGGGGGCCTACAATGAGCAGTTCTTC	CASSYGGGAYNEQFF
TRBJ2-5	TRBV4-3	-	few	14	TGCGCCAGCAGCCAAGAGTTAGCGGAAGAGACCCAGTACTTC	CASSQELAEETQYF
TRBJ2-2	TRBV12-3/TRBV12-4	-	-	14	TGTGCCAGCAGCTCCTATCAGGGCAGCGGGGAGCTGTTTTTT	CASSSYQGSGELFF
TRBJ2-3	TRBV5-4	TRBD2	few	16	TGTGCCAGCAGCCGCACGACTAGCGGGGGGGCAGATACGCAGTATTTT	CASSRTTSGGADTQYF
TRBJ2-3	TRBV11-1	TRBD2	few	13	TGTGCCAGCAGCCGGGGGGGACCAGATACGCAGTATTTT	CASSRGGPDTQYF
TRBJ1-6	TRBV30	-	-	13	TGTGCCTGGAGTGGGGGGGATAATTCACCCCTCCACTTT	CAWSGGDNSPLHF
TRBJ2-5	TRBV12-3/TRBV12-4	-	few	14	TGTGCCAGCGGACCTTTACACTTACAAGAGACCCAGTACTTC	CASGPLHLQETQYF
TRBJ1-2	TRBV20-1	-	once	13	TGCAGTGCCTCGGGGGGGCGCAATTATGGCTACACCTTC	CSASGGRNYGYTF
TRBJ2-5	TRBV29-1	-	few	12	TGCAGTCTTGAGTGGGGGACGGAGACCCAGTACTTC	CSLEWGTETQYF
TRBJ2-1	TRBV6-5	-	few	15	TGTGCCAGCAGTTCCAAGGGGCGCTCCTACAATGAGCAGTTCTTC	CASSSKGRSYNEQFF
TRBJ1-6	TRBV7-2	-	-	13	TGTGCCAGCAGCTTCGACAGGAATTCACCCCTCCACTTT	CASSFDRNSPLHF
TRBJ2-1	TRBV10-3	TRBD1	-	13	TGTGCCATCAGGGATGGACAGGGCGGTGAGCAGTTCTTC	CAIRDGQGGEQFF
TRBJ2-3	TRBV12-5	-	-	13	TGTGCTAGTGACAGGGAAGGAACAGATACGCAGTATTTT	CASDREGTDTQYF
TRBJ2-7	TRBV30	-	few	11	TGTGCCTGGAGTGTTTTCCACGAGCAGTACTTC	CAWSVFHEQYF
TRBJ2-2	TRBV5-6	TRBD2	few	16	TGTGCCAGCAGCTCCATAGCGGGGGGCCTAAGCGGGGAGCTGTTTTTT	CASSSIAGGLSGELFF
TRBJ2-6	TRBV7-9	-	-	17	TGTGCCAGCAGCGTCGGGACGGCCGACTCTGGGGCCAACGTCCTGACTTTC	CASSVGTADSGANVLTF
TRBJ2-2	TRBV12-3/TRBV12-4	-	-	15	TGTGCCAGCAGTTTAGTCAGGGGCGCCACCGGGGAGCTGTTTTTT	CASSLVRGATGELFF
TRBJ2-2	TRBV28	-	-	15	TGTGCCAGCAGTCCCACAGGGTTTAGGGCCGGGGAGCTGTTTTTT	CASSPTGFRAGELFF
TRBJ2-5	TRBV7-9	-	-	13	TGTGCCAGCAGCCCCCTTGCGGAAGAGACCCAGTACTTC	CASSPLAEETQYF
TRBJ2-3	TRBV7-2	-	few	15	TGTGCCAGCAGCACCACAGCACTCAGCACAGATACGCAGTATTTT	CASSTTALSTDTQYF
TRBJ1-2	TRBV9	-	few	13	TGTGCCAGCAGCGTTACAGAAGACTATGGCTACACCTTC	CASSVTEDYGYTF
TRBJ1-1	TRBV12-3/TRBV12-4	-	few	13	TGTGCCAGCAGCCCGCGAATCCGGGACCCGGGGAACTTT	CASSPRIRDPGNF